This TCR beta chain was obtained from a study of read filtering for tumor transcriptome and immune sequencing. Overall study context: Transcriptome libraries were built from DNase-treated RNA. TCR-mapped reads were about 4 to 10.27 million with IR-seq versus roughly 85 to 1,300 with RNA-seq.

Sampling of bone marrow took place during active disease in every patient. From around 440 ng of RNA, a library with molecular barcoded alpha/delta and beta/gamma adaptors was made. TCRdb reprocessed the reads with MiXCR, giving one entry per CDR3 protein. The sample lists some 41,000 distinct CDR3 sequences, roughly 15% occurring once. V shed 5 bases and J shed 1 base, with 4 bases lying between them. The CDR3 runs to 12 residues. The germline V gene encodes CDR1 SGHTA and CDR2 FQGNSA. The table lists this clonotype with many counts. The chain recombines TRBV7-2 with TRBJ2-3; D gene unclear. The sequenced sample consisted of a population of CD138-negative cells sorted from bone marrow. This clonotype originated in a donor aged 40 or older with multiple myeloma. This chain's CDR3 is CASSKGTDTQYF. The CDR3 region has the DNA TGTGCCAGCAGCAAGGGCACAGATACGCAGTATTTT.